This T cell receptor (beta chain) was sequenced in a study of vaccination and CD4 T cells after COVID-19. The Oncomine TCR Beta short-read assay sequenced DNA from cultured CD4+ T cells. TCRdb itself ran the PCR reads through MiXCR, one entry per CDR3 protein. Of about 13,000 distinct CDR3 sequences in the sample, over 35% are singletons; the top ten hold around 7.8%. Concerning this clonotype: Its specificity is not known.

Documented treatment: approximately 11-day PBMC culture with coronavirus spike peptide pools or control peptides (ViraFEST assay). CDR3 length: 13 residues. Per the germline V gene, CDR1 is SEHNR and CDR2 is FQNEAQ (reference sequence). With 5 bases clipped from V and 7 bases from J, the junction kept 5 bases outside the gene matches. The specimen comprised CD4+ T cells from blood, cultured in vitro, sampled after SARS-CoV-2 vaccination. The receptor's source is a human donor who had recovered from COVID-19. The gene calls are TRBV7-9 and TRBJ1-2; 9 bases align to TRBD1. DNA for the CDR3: TGTGCCAGCAGCCCAGGGACAGGGACTGGCTACACCTTC. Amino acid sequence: CASSPGTGTGYTF.